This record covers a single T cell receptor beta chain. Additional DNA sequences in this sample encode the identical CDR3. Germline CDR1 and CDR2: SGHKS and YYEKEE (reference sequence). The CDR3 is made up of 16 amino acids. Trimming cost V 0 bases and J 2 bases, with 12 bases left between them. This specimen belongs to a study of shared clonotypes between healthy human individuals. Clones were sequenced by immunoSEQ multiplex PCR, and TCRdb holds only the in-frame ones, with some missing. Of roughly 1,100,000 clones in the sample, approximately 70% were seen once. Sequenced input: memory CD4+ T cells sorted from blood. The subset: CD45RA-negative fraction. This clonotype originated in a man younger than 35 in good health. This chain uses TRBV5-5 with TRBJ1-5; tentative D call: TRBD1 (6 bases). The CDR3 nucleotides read TGTGCCAGCAGCTTGGAGTCAGGGGTAGGCAATCAGCCCCAGCATTTT. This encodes CASSLESGVGNQPQHF.